The 4 T cell receptor beta chains below all came from one sample that was sequenced in a study of T cells in Graves' hyperthyroidism and ophthalmopathy (dated by TCRdb to about 2019). Library method: multiplex PCR. This sample was sequenced with an Illumina HiSeq 2000. The TCR beta CDR3 regions were amplified from the RNA transcripts. The TCR CDR3 was subjected to a first round of RT-PCR using the HTBI primer set and the Qiagen OneStep RT-PCR kit. Using fastp trimming at Q25 and MiXCR clonotype assembly, TCRdb reanalyzed the public sequencing data and kept in-frame beta chains. Identical CDR3 protein sequences are pooled into one entry, listed with their most common genes and DNA. This sample gives hundreds of thousands of distinct CDR3 sequences in total; roughly 37% of them show up just once. The top ten hold around 10% of the sample. Sequenced: blood. Source of these receptors: a man younger than 30 with Graves' hyperthyroidism.

V and J are TRBV9 and TRBJ2-5, with D tentatively TRBD2 (6 bases). Trimming removed 4 bases at V and 1 base at J, with 14 bases between. The length of the CDR3 is 15 residues. CDR1 is SGDLS and CDR2 is YYNGEE in the germline V gene. CDR3: CASSQGAGLQETQYF. Written as DNA, the CDR3 is TGTGCCAGCAGCCAAGGGGCGGGGCTCCAAGAGACCCAGTACTTC.

This clonotype was seen a few times. V and J are TRBV5-1 and TRBJ1-4; D ambiguous. The germline V gene has CDR1 SGHRS and CDR2 YFSETQ. This CDR3 region has 14 residues. The V and J ends lost 0 bases and 8 bases respectively, with 11 bases between them. CDR3 sequence: CASSLEPQREKLFF. The CDR3 region has the DNA TGCGCCAGCAGCTTGGAGCCCCAGAGGGAAAAACTGTTTTTT.

This clonotype was seen a few times. V gene TRBV27 combines with J gene TRBJ1-2; the D gene is possibly TRBD1 (5 bases). V gave up 3 bases and J gave up 8 bases, with 19 bases separating them. The CDR3 extends over 15 amino acids. Germline V lookup: CDR1 MNHEY, CDR2 SMNVEV (reference sequence). CDR3 in amino acids: CASSFRQSGQGGYTF. CDR3 sequence (DNA): TGTGCCAGCAGTTTTCGACAGTCAGGGCAAGGCGGCTACACCTTC.

The chain uses TRBV10-2 and TRBJ1-2, with no clear D. CDR3 size: 8 residues. Germline values: CDR1 WSHSY, CDR2 SAAADI. V lost 3 bases and J lost 13, with 3 bases in between. CDR3 sequence reads: CASSDFTF. The CDR3 nucleotides read TGCGCCAGCAGTGACTTCACCTTC.